These 6 T cell receptor beta chains came from one sample sequenced in a study of T cell responses to AZD1222 COVID-19 vaccine. Here immunoSEQ multiplex PCR was the method, and the copy in TCRdb shows in-frame clones only, minus some. The sample lists tens of thousands of clones, about 91% occurring once. Sequenced material: peripheral blood, taken on day 0 of AZD1222 vaccination. These TCRs come from an adult in good health.

The chain combines TRBV7-9 with TRBJ2-3, with D perhaps TRBD1 (5 bases). The CDR3 is made up of 17 amino acids. Trimming took off 3 bases at V and 5 bases at J, with 21 bases between the two ends. CDR1 is SEHNR and CDR2 is FQNEAQ in the germline V gene (reference sequence). The CDR3 spells CASSLATGIHTRDTQYF. The CDR3 DNA is TGTGCCAGCAGCTTGGCCACAGGTATCCACACGAGAGATACGCAGTATTTT.

This clone occurred a few times. This chain links TRBV4-2 with TRBJ2-2, with TRBD2 matching 9 bases. The CDR3 is made up of 15 amino acids. Germline CDR1 is LGHNA and CDR2 is YNFKEQ. V was pared by 1 base and J by 3 bases, with 0 bases of the junction left unmatched. DNA of the CDR3: TGTGCCAGCAGCCAAGGGACTAGCGACACCGGGGAGCTGTTTTTT. The encoded protein is CASSQGTSDTGELFF.

In its sample, this clone was seen once. The chain uses TRBV11-2 and TRBJ2-7, with D unclear. This CDR3 has 12 amino acids. Looked up from germline, CDR1 is SGHAT and CDR2 is FQNNGV. Trimming pared 0 bases from V and 3 bases from J, leaving 3 bases between. The CDR3 DNA reads TGTGCCAGCAGCTTAGACTTCTACGAGCAGTACTTC. Translating gives CASSLDFYEQYF.

The chain uses TRBV7-9 and TRBJ2-7; D possibly corresponds to TRBD2 (5 bases). This CDR3 comprises 14 residues. The V gene's germline CDR1 is SEHNR and CDR2 FQNEAQ (reference sequence). Trimming took 2 bases from V and 6 from J, leaving 14 bases between them. Here the CDR3 DNA reads TGTGCCAGCAGCTTATCGGGCAGAGGGCGCGAGCAGTACTTC. Residues: CASSLSGRGREQYF.

V and J are TRBV5-1 and TRBJ2-7, with D perhaps TRBD1 (5 bases). The germline V and J ends were trimmed by 5 bases and 2 bases, with 14 bases remaining between them. Germline lookup yields CDR1 SGHRS and CDR2 YFSETQ. This CDR3 contains 14 residues. The chain's CDR3 is CASRVTELTYEQYF. In DNA, the CDR3 is TGCGCCAGCAGGGTGACAGAACTGACCTACGAGCAGTACTTC.

V usage is TRBV6-5 and J usage is TRBJ2-1, with 8 positions matching TRBD2. With 0 bases clipped from V and 9 bases from J, the junction kept 10 bases outside the gene matches. The CDR3 runs 16 residues. Germline V CDR1 and CDR2: MNHEY, SVGAGI. The CDR3 sequence is CASSYSRRGAMGEQFF. CDR3 sequence (DNA): TGTGCCAGCAGTTACTCTCGGCGGGGGGCCATGGGTGAGCAGTTCTTC.